One sample yielded the 30 T cell receptor beta chains listed below, sequenced in a study of OX40 agonist ivuxolimab in advanced cancers. Sequencing was performed with immunoSEQ multiplex PCR; in TCRdb, only in-frame clones are kept and a portion is missing. In the table there are approximately 20,000 clones, about 81% of which are singletons. Sample: CD4+ or CD8+ T cells sorted from blood, taken in a trial of the OX40 agonist ivuxolimab. The receptors come from an adult with an advanced solid tumor such as melanoma, head and neck, liver or kidney cancer.

The CDR3 DNA sequence: TGTGCCAGAAGCTTGGAACGGGGGAACACTGAAGCTTTCTTT. Protein: CARSLERGNTEAFF. V and J are TRBV5-3 and TRBJ1-1; D ambiguous. TRBV5-3 is an open reading frame whose function is uncertain. The CDR3 is 14 amino acids. Trimming pared 0 bases from V and 1 base from J, leaving 7 bases between.

V gene TRBV7-9 combines with J gene TRBJ2-6, with D possibly being TRBD1 or TRBD2 (5 bases each). This CDR3 has 17 amino acids. CDR1 and CDR2 from the germline V gene are SEHNR and FQNEAQ (reference sequence). V shed 5 bases and J shed 3 bases, with 17 bases lying between them. The CDR3 nucleotides are TGTGCCAGCAGCCCCTTAACGGGGCGAGGTGGGGCCAACGTCCTGACTTTC. Amino acid sequence: CASSPLTGRGGANVLTF.

The V and J genes are TRBV4-1 and TRBJ1-3, with 8 bases lining up with TRBD1. V gave up 7 bases and J gave up 0 bases; unmatched junction bases: 8. The length of the CDR3 is 16 residues. Germline loops: CDR1 MGHRA, CDR2 YSYEKL. The CDR3 is CASTPTGAYSGNTIYF. In DNA, the CDR3 is TGCGCCAGCACCCCGACAGGGGCTTACTCTGGAAACACCATATATTTT.

The chain uses TRBV19 and TRBJ2-3, with TRBD2 matching over 13 bases. This CDR3 is built from 15 residues. J was trimmed by 6 bases and V by 5 bases; bases with no gene match: 5. Per the germline V gene, CDR1 is LNHDA and CDR2 is SQIVND (reference sequence). CDR3 sequence: CASSGGTSGMDTQYF. DNA of the CDR3: TGTGCCAGTAGTGGGGGGACTAGCGGGATGGATACGCAGTATTTT.

The CDR3 reads CASIRQGGNTEAFF. The CDR3 nucleotides read TGTGCCAGCATCCGACAGGGGGGGAACACTGAAGCTTTCTTT. The genes are TRBV2 and TRBJ1-1; TRBD1 matches at 9 bases. Germline loops: CDR1 SNHLY, CDR2 FYNNEI. The CDR3 sequence is 14 residues long. The ends lost 7 bases at V and 1 base at J; junction bases unmatched: 4.

This clone was observed a handful of times. The rearrangement joins TRBV7-2 to TRBJ2-2, with 15 bases matching TRBD2. Trimming cost V 5 bases and J 4 bases; bases outside gene matches: 2. The CDR3 has 16 residues. CDR1 and CDR2 (germline): SGHTA, FQGNSA. The CDR3 region is CASSGGLAGGTGELFF. In nucleotides, the CDR3 is TGTGCCAGCAGCGGGGGACTAGCGGGAGGCACCGGGGAGCTGTTTTTT.

The chain has TRBV7-9 and TRBJ2-1; 9 bases fit TRBD2. The CDR3 sequence is 19 residues long. Germline CDR1 and CDR2: SEHNR and FQNEAQ (reference sequence). V was pared by 1 base and J by 0 bases, with 10 bases of the junction left unmatched. CDR3 DNA sequence: TGTGCCAGCAGCTTAGTAGTGGGGGGACTAGCAGGCTCCTACAATGAGCAGTTCTTC. Translation: CASSLVVGGLAGSYNEQFF.

The J gene is TRBJ1-1, the V gene TRBV30; TRBD1 matches 7 bases. V was pared by 4 bases and J by 5 bases, with 4 bases of the junction left unmatched. The CDR3 is 12 amino acids. CDR1 and CDR2 (germline): GTSNPN, SVGIG (reference sequence). The DNA for the CDR3 is TGTGCCTGGACGACAGGGTGGACTGAAGCTTTCTTT. Protein: CAWTTGWTEAFF.

This chain links TRBV4-1 with TRBJ2-7, with D tentatively TRBD1 (5 bases). Germline lookup yields CDR1 MGHRA and CDR2 YSYEKL. The CDR3 is 13 residues long. The V and J ends lost 8 bases and 0 bases respectively, with 11 bases between them. The CDR3 protein is CASSLQGSYEQYF. The CDR3 nucleotides are TGCGCCAGCTCCCTCCAGGGCTCCTACGAGCAGTACTTC.

The chain couples TRBV11-2 to TRBJ2-7, with D maybe TRBD2 (6 bases). CDR1 and CDR2 from the germline V gene are SGHAT and FQNNGV. V gave up 2 bases and J gave up 3 bases, with 14 bases separating them. The CDR3 consists of 15 residues. The CDR3 is CASSLYSLGGYEQYF. The CDR3 coding sequence is TGTGCCAGCAGCTTATATTCACTGGGGGGCTACGAGCAGTACTTC. The full variable domain, its missing parts supplied by reference TRBV11-2 and TRBJ2-7, is EAGVAQSPRYKIIEKRQSVAFWCNPISGHATLYWYQQILGQGPKLLIQFQNNGVVDDSQLPKDRFSAERLKGVDSTLKIQPAKLEDSAVYLCASSLYSLGGYEQYFGPGTRLTVT.

The V and J genes are TRBV6-1 and TRBJ2-3, with unresolved D. Trimming pared 1 base from V and 2 bases from J, leaving 10 bases between. The CDR3 covers 15 residues. Germline V CDR1 and CDR2: MNHNS, SASEGT. The CDR3 bases are TGTGCCAGCAGTGAAGGTTGGGGAATCACAGATACGCAGTATTTT. Its translation: CASSEGWGITDTQYF.

The V and J genes are TRBV29-1 and TRBJ1-2; possibly TRBD1 for D (5 bases). Germline lookup yields CDR1 SQVTM and CDR2 ANQGSEA. V lost 6 bases to trimming and J lost 4 bases, with 12 bases between them. The CDR3 spans 12 residues. DNA for the CDR3: TGCAGCGTGGGGGAGGGAACCTATGGCTACACCTTC. Protein: CSVGEGTYGYTF. Variable domain in full (rest from reference TRBV29-1 and TRBJ1-2): SAVISQKPSRDICQRGTSLTIQCQVDSQVTMMFWYRQQPGQSLTLIATANQGSEATYESGFVIDKFPISRPNLTFSTLTVSNMSPEDSSIYLCSVGEGTYGYTFGSGTRLTVV.

The chain's CDR3 is CASSNWGQGEETQYF. The CDR3 DNA reads as TGTGCCAGCAGTAACTGGGGACAGGGAGAAGAGACCCAGTACTTC. The chain carries TRBV6-5 and TRBJ2-5, with 9 nucleotides matching TRBD1. Germline V lookup: CDR1 MNHEY, CDR2 SVGAGI. The V segment lost 5 bases and the J segment 3 bases; nucleotides outside the gene matches: 7. This CDR3 is built from 15 residues.

The table lists this clone with a few counts. The V and J genes are TRBV19 and TRBJ2-7, with 7 positions matching TRBD1. CDR1 and CDR2 from the germline V gene are LNHDA and SQIVND (reference sequence). The CDR3 has 15 residues. With 5 bases clipped from V and 1 base from J, the junction kept 8 bases outside the gene matches. The CDR3 loop is CASSPDRALSYEQYF. Here the CDR3 DNA reads TGTGCCAGTAGTCCCGACAGGGCCCTATCCTACGAGCAGTACTTC.

V gene TRBV5-4 combines with J gene TRBJ2-1, with 9 bases that match TRBD2. From germline, CDR1 is SGHNT and CDR2 YYREEE (reference sequence). This CDR3 has 15 residues. The V gene end was trimmed by 0 bases and the J gene end by 9 bases; junction bases not matched to a gene: 7. The CDR3 DNA reads as TGTGCCAGCAGCTTGGGGCGCGGGAGGGTGGTTGAGCAGTTCTTC. Its protein is CASSLGRGRVVEQFF.

The chain carries TRBV9 and TRBJ2-5; TRBD1 aligns across 8 bases. CDR3 length: 16 amino acids. Germline V lookup: CDR1 SGDLS, CDR2 YYNGEE. The junction had 9 bases not matched to a gene; V was cut back by 3 bases and J by 2 bases. The CDR3 DNA is TGTGCCAGCAGCGAGGAGGGGACAGGCCTGCAAGAGACCCAGTACTTC. Translation gives CASSEEGTGLQETQYF.

V gene TRBV6-1 combines with J gene TRBJ2-3, with D perhaps matching TRBD2 (6 bases). Trimming stripped 3 bases from V and 1 base from J, with 14 bases between. The CDR3 contains 16 residues. Germline values: CDR1 MNHNS, CDR2 SASEGT. The CDR3 reads CASSDWGGVGTDTQYF. CDR3 DNA sequence: TGTGCCAGCAGTGACTGGGGCGGGGTAGGCACAGATACGCAGTATTTT.

J is TRBJ2-1 and V is TRBV19; TRBD2 aligns across 8 bases. The CDR3 length is 14 residues. The germline V gene has CDR1 LNHDA and CDR2 SQIVND (reference sequence). V lost 3 bases, J lost 5 bases, and 3 bases stayed unmatched. The CDR3 nucleotides are TGTGCCAGTAGTATCGGCGGGGGGAACAATGAGCAGTTCTTC. This sequence encodes CASSIGGGNNEQFF. Full variable domain (rest looked up from reference TRBV19 and TRBJ2-1): DGGITQSPKYLFRKEGQNVTLSCEQNLNHDAMYWYRQDPGQGLRLIYYSQIVNDFQKGDIAEGYSVSREKKESFPLTVTSAQKNPTAFYLCASSIGGGNNEQFFGPGTRLTVL.

The chain is built from TRBV6-4 and TRBJ2-6, with D possibly TRBD1 on 6 matching bases. The CDR3 spans 16 residues. The V end lost 6 bases, the J end lost 0 bases, and 12 bases lay between the germline ends. The germline CDR1 and CDR2 sequences are MRHNA and SNTAGT. CDR3 sequence (DNA): TGTGCCAGCAGCCGGGACATAGGCTCTGGGGCCAACGTCCTGACTTTC. Protein sequence: CASSRDIGSGANVLTF.

The rearrangement uses TRBV7-9 and TRBJ2-7; 7 bases line up with TRBD2. With V trimmed by 2 bases and J by 4 bases, 11 bases remained unmatched. Germline loops: CDR1 SEHNR, CDR2 FQNEAQ (reference sequence). The CDR3 sequence is 16 residues long. The CDR3 nucleotides are TGTGCCAGCAGCTTATCGGCTAGCGGAGCCTATTACGAGCAGTACTTC. Its protein product is CASSLSASGAYYEQYF.

A single count supports this clone. J is TRBJ1-1 and V is TRBV11-3; D unclear. This CDR3 has 14 residues. Germline CDR1 SGHNT, CDR2 YENEEA. The V and J ends lost 5 bases and 4 bases respectively, with 14 bases between them. The DNA of the CDR3 is TGTGCCAGCAGCCCGGGGAGGGCCAGCACTGAAGCTTTCTTT. It specifies CASSPGRASTEAFF. Together with reference TRBV11-3 and TRBJ1-1, the CDR3 gives the full variable domain: EAGVVQSPRYKIIEKKQPVAFWCNPISGHNTLYWYLQNLGQGPELLIRYENEEAVDDSQLPKDRFSAERLKGVDSTLKIQPAELGDSAVYLCASSPGRASTEAFFGQGTRLTVV.

The rearrangement links TRBV30 to TRBJ1-1, with 9 bases aligning to TRBD1. This CDR3 contains 13 residues. With 3 bases clipped from V and 5 bases from J, the junction kept 4 bases outside the gene matches. Per the germline V gene, CDR1 is GTSNPN and CDR2 is SVGIG (reference sequence). The CDR3 loop reads CAWSRQGVTEAFF. For the CDR3, the DNA is TGTGCCTGGAGCAGACAGGGGGTAACTGAAGCTTTCTTT. Combining the CDR3 with reference TRBV30 and TRBJ1-1 gives the whole variable domain SQTIHQWPATLVQPVGSPLSLECTVEGTSNPNLYWYRQAAGRGLQLLFYSVGIGQISSEVPQNLSASRPQDRQFILSSKKLLLSDSGFYLCAWSRQGVTEAFFGQGTRLTVV.

This sequence joins TRBV14 and TRBJ1-2, with 7 bases that match TRBD1. V was pared by 4 bases and J by 4 bases, with 9 bases of the junction left unmatched. Germline-derived CDR1 and CDR2 are SGHDN and FVKESK. The CDR3 consists of 15 residues. The CDR3 DNA sequence: TGTGCCAGCAGCCCGCCCGGGACAGTGACCTATGGCTACACCTTC. Translation: CASSPPGTVTYGYTF. Using reference TRBV14 and TRBJ1-2 for the parts outside the CDR3, the full variable domain is EAGVTQFPSHSVIEKGQTVTLRCDPISGHDNLYWYRRVMGKEIKFLLHFVKESKQDESGMPNNRFLAERTGGTYSTLKVQPAELEDSGVYFCASSPPGTVTYGYTFGSGTRLTVV.

The chain couples TRBV25-1 to TRBJ1-4; 8 bases map to TRBD1. The V and J ends lost 5 bases and 5 bases, in that order; junction bases with no gene match: 10. This CDR3 comprises 16 residues. Germline V gene data show CDR1 as MGHDK and CDR2 as SYGVNS. CDR3 sequence reads: CASSPNPGTGNEKLFF. CDR3 coding DNA: TGTGCCAGCAGTCCAAACCCCGGGACAGGAAATGAAAAACTGTTTTTT.

The gene calls are TRBV10-3 and TRBJ1-2, with TRBD1 matching 7 bases. V trimming: 3 bases; J trimming: 0 bases; junction bases outside the gene matches: 13. CDR3 length equals 18 residues. Germline CDR1 reads ENHRY; CDR2 reads SYGVKD. CDR3 nucleotide sequence: TGTGCCATCAGTGAAACATGGACAGGCTTTCCAGCTAACTATGGCTACACCTTC. It translates to CAISETWTGFPANYGYTF.

This clone came up a few times. The chain couples TRBV2 to TRBJ2-2; D ambiguous. V lost 10 bases and J lost 1, with 4 bases in between. CDR3 length: 11 residues. Germline lookup yields CDR1 SNHLY and CDR2 FYNNEI. The CDR3 DNA follows: TGTGCCACCCAGAACACCGGGGAGCTGTTTTTT. This sequence encodes CATQNTGELFF.

The genes are TRBV19 and TRBJ1-5; a weak D match, TRBD1 (5 bases). CDR1 is LNHDA, CDR2 SQIVND, per germline (reference sequence). The CDR3 length is 12 residues. The V end lost 5 bases, the J end lost 5 bases, and 7 bases lay between the germline ends. Here the CDR3 DNA reads TGTGCCAGTAGTCTACAGGATCAGCCCCAGCATTTT. Translated, it gives CASSLQDQPQHF.

The V call is TRBV27, the J call TRBJ1-4, with a weak D call TRBD1 (5 bases). Germline V gene lookup returns CDR1 MNHEY and CDR2 SMNVEV (reference sequence). The CDR3 length is 14 residues. The ends were cut back, 5 bases at V and 8 bases at J, with 15 bases in the middle. The CDR3, as DNA: TGTGCCAGCAGTAAATACGGGGACGGCGAAAAACTGTTTTTT. It yields the protein CASSKYGDGEKLFF.

In nucleotides, the CDR3 is TGTGCCAGCAGTTTAGTCGGACAGGGGCAATATGGCTACACCTTC. It specifies CASSLVGQGQYGYTF. The V gene is TRBV28, the J gene TRBJ1-2; 9 bases line up with TRBD1. V dropped 2 bases and J dropped 5; count of bases not matched to a gene: 6. Germline V gives CDR1 MDHEN, CDR2 SYDVKM. The CDR3 totals 15 residues.

This chain joins TRBV5-4 and TRBJ2-3; 7 bases match TRBD1. Germline V CDR1 and CDR2: SGHNT, YYREEE (reference sequence). This CDR3 comprises 16 residues. J lost 3 bases, V lost 2 bases, and 9 bases had no gene match. CDR3 DNA sequence: TGTGCCAGCAGCTTCAATACAGGGGCGGGTACAGATACGCAGTATTTT. Protein product: CASSFNTGAGTDTQYF.